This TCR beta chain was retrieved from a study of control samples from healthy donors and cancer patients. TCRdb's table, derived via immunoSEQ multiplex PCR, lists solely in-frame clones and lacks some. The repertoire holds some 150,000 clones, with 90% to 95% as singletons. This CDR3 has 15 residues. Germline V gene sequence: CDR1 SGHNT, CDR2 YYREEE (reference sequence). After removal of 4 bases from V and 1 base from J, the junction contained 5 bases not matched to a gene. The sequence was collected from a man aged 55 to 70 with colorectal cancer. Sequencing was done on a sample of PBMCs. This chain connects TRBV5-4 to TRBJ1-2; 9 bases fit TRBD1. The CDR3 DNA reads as TGTGCCAGCAGCCCGGGACAGGGAGGTAACTATGGCTACACCTTC. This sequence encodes CASSPGQGGNYGYTF.